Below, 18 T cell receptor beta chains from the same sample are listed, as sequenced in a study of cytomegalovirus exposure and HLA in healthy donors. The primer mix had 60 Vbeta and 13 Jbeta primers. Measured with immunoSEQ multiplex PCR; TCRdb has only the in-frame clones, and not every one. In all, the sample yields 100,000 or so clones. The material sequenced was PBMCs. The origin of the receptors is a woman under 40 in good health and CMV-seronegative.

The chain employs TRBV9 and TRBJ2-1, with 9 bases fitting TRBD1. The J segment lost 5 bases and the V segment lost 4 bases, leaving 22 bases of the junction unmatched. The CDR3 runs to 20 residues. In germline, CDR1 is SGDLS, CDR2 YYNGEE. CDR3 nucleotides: TGTGCCAGCAGCACGACAGCTCCCGGCCCGGGACAGGGACCCAACAATGAGCAGTTCTTC. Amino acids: CASSTTAPGPGQGPNNEQFF. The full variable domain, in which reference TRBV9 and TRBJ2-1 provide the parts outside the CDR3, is DSGVTQTPKHLITATGQRVTLRCSPRSGDLSVYWYQQSLDQGLQFLIQYYNGEERAKGNILERFSAQQFPDLHSELNLSSLELGDSALYFCASSTTAPGPGQGPNNEQFFGPGTRLTVL.

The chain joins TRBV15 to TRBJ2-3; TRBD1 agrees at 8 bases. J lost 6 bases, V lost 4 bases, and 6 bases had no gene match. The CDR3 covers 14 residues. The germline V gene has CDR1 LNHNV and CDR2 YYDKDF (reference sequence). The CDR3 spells CATSIGQGRDTQYF. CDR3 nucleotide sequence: TGTGCCACCAGCATCGGACAGGGACGGGATACGCAGTATTTT.

The CDR3 sequence: CASSGRRALGTDTQYF. The CDR3, as DNA: TGTGCCAGCAGTGGAAGGAGGGCCCTCGGCACAGATACGCAGTATTTT. The genes are TRBV27 and TRBJ2-3, with D perhaps TRBD2 (6 bases). The V and J ends lost 5 bases and 1 base respectively, with 16 bases between them. In germline, CDR1 is MNHEY, CDR2 SMNVEV (reference sequence). CDR3 length: 16 amino acids.

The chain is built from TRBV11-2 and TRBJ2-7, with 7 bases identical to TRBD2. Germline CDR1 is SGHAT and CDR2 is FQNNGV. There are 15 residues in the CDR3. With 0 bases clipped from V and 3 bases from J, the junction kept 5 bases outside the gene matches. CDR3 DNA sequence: TGTGCCAGCAGCTTAGATTCTAGCGGATTCTACGAGCAGTACTTC. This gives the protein CASSLDSSGFYEQYF.

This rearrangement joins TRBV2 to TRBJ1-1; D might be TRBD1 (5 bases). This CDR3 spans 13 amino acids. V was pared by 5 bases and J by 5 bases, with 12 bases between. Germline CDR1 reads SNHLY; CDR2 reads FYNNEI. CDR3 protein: CASSSGRGTEAFF. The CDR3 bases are TGTGCCAGCAGTTCGGGTAGGGGTACTGAAGCTTTCTTT.

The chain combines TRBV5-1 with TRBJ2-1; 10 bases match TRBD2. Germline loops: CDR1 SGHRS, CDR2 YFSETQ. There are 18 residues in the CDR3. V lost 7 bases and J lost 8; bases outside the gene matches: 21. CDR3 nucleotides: TGCGCCAGCCGCCGCTGGGCTAGCGGGAGTAGTAATTCCTATGAGCAGTTCTTC. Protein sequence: CASRRWASGSSNSYEQFF. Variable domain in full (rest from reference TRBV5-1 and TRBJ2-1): KAGVTQTPRYLIKTRGQQVTLSCSPISGHRSVSWYQQTPGQGLQFLFEYFSETQRNKGNFPGRFSGRQFSNSRSEMNVSTLELGDSALYLCASRRWASGSSNSYEQFFGPGTRLTVL.

The CDR3 here is CSVPDRGSYGYTF. CDR3 DNA sequence: TGCAGCGTCCCTGACAGGGGGTCCTATGGCTACACCTTC. The chain combines TRBV29-1 with TRBJ1-2; TRBD1 aligns across 9 bases. V shed 6 bases and J 4 bases; nucleotides not matched to a gene: 6. This CDR3 has 13 residues. Germline loops: CDR1 SQVTM, CDR2 ANQGSEA.

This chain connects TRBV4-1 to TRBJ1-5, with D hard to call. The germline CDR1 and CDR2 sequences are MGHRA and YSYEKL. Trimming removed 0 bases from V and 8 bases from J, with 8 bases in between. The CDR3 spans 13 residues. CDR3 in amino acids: CASSQEPGEPQHF. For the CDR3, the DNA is TGCGCCAGCAGCCAAGAACCCGGGGAGCCCCAGCATTTT.

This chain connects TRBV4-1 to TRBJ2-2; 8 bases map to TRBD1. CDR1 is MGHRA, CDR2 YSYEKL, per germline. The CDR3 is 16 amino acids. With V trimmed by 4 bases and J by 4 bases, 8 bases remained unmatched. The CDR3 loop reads CASSLYRTGTTGELFF. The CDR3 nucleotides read TGCGCCAGCAGCCTCTACCGGACAGGGACCACCGGGGAGCTGTTTTTT.

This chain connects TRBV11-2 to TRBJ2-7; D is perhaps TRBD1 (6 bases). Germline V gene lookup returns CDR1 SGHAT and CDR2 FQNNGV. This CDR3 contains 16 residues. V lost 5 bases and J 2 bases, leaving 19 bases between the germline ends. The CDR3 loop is CASSPIDRKTAYEQYF. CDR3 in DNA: TGTGCCAGCAGCCCCATTGACAGGAAGACGGCCTACGAGCAGTACTTC. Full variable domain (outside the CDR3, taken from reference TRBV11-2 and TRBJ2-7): EAGVAQSPRYKIIEKRQSVAFWCNPISGHATLYWYQQILGQGPKLLIQFQNNGVVDDSQLPKDRFSAERLKGVDSTLKIQPAKLEDSAVYLCASSPIDRKTAYEQYFGPGTRLTVT.

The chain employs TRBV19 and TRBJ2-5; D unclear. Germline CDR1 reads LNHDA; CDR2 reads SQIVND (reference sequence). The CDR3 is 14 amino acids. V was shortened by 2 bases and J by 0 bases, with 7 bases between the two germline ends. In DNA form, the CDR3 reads TGTGCCAGTAGTATACGGGTGTACCAAGAGACCCAGTACTTC. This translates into CASSIRVYQETQYF.

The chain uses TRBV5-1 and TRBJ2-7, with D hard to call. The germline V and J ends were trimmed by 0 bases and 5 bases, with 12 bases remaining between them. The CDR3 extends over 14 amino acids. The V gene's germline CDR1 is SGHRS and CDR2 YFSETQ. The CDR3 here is CASSLDSSKDEQYF. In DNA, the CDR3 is TGCGCCAGCAGCTTGGACTCATCTAAAGACGAGCAGTACTTC. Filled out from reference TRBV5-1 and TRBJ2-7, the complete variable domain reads KAGVTQTPRYLIKTRGQQVTLSCSPISGHRSVSWYQQTPGQGLQFLFEYFSETQRNKGNFPGRFSGRQFSNSRSEMNVSTLELGDSALYLCASSLDSSKDEQYFGPGTRLTVT.

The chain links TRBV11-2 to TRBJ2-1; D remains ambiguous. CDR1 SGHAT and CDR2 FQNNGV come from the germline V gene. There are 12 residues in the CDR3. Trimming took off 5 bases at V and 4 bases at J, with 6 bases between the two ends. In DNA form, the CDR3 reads TGTGCCAGCAGCCCCCGGTACAATGAGCAGTTCTTC. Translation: CASSPRYNEQFF.

CDR3 residues: CASSLDWNQETQYF. As DNA, the CDR3 is TGTGCCAGCAGTTTAGACTGGAACCAAGAGACCCAGTACTTC. The genes are TRBV27 and TRBJ2-5; no definite D call. This CDR3 is built from 14 residues. Germline lookup yields CDR1 MNHEY and CDR2 SMNVEV (reference sequence). The V and J ends lost 2 bases and 0 bases respectively, with 7 bases between them.

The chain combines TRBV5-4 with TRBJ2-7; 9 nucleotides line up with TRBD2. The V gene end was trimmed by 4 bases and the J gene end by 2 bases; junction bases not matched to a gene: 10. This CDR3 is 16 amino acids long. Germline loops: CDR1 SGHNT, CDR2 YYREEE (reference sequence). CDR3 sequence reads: CASSRSSGISPYEQYF. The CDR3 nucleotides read TGTGCCAGCAGCAGATCTAGCGGGATATCTCCCTACGAGCAGTACTTC. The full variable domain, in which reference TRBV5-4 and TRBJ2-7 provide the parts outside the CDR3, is ETGVTQSPTHLIKTRGQQVTLRCSSQSGHNTVSWYQQALGQGPQFIFQYYREEENGRGNFPPRFSGLQFPNYSSELNVNALELDDSALYLCASSRSSGISPYEQYFGPGTRLTVT.

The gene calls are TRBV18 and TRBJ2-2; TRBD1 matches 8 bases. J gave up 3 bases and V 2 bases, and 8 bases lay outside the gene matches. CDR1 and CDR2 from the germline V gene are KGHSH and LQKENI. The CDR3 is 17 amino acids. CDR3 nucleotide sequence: TGTGCCAGCTCACCATGGCAGGGGGCTCGCGACACCGGGGAGCTGTTTTTT. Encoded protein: CASSPWQGARDTGELFF. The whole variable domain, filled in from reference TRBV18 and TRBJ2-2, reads NAGVMQNPRHLVRRRGQEARLRCSPMKGHSHVYWYRQLPEEGLKFMVYLQKENIIDESGMPKERFSAEFPKEGPSILRIQQVVRGDSAAYFCASSPWQGARDTGELFFGEGSRLTVL.

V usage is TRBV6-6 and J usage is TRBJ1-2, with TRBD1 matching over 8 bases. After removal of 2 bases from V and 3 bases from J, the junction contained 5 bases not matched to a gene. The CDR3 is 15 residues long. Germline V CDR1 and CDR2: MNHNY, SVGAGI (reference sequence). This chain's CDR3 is CASSYPRTGHYGYTF. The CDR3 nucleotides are TGTGCCAGCAGTTACCCTCGGACAGGGCACTATGGCTACACCTTC.

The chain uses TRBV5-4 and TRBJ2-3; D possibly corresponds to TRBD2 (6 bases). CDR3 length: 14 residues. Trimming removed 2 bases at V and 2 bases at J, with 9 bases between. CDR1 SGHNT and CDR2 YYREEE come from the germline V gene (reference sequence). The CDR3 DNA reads TGTGCCAGCAGCTTTAGCGGTTCCACAGATACGCAGTATTTT. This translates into CASSFSGSTDTQYF. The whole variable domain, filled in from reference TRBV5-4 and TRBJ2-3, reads ETGVTQSPTHLIKTRGQQVTLRCSSQSGHNTVSWYQQALGQGPQFIFQYYREEENGRGNFPPRFSGLQFPNYSSELNVNALELDDSALYLCASSFSGSTDTQYFGPGTRLTVL.